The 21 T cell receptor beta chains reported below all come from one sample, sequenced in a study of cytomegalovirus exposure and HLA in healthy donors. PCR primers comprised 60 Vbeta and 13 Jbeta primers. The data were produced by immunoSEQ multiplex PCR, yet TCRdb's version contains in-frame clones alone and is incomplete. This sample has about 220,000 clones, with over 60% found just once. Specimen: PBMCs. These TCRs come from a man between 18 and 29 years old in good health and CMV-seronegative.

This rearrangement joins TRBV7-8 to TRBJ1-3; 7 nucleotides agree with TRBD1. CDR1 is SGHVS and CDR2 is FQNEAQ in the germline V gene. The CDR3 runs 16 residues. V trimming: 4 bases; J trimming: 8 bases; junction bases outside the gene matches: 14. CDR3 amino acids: CASSSLFTGAGDTIYF. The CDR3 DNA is TGTGCCAGCAGCTCCCTCTTCACAGGGGCGGGTGACACCATATATTTT.

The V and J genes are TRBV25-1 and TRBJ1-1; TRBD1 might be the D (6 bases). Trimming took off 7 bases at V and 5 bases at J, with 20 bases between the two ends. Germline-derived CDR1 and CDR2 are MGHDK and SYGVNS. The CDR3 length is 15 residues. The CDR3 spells CASTEGGGVGTEAFF. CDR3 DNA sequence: TGTGCCAGCACCGAGGGGGGGGGCGTTGGGACTGAAGCTTTCTTT.

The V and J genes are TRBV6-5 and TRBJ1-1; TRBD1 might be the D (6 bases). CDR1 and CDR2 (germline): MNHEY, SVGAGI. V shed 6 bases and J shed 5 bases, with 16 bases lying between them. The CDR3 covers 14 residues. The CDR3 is CASSRSGGGTEAFF. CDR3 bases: TGTGCCAGCAGCCGCTCGGGAGGGGGTACTGAAGCTTTCTTT.

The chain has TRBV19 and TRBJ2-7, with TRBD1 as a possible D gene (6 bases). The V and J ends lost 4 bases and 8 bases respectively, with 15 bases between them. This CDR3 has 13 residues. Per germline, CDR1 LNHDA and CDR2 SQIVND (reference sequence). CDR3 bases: TGTGCCAGTAGTACCACCCTACAGGGACAGCAGTACTTC. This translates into CASSTTLQGQQYF.

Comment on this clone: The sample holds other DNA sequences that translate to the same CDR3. The CDR3 DNA sequence: TGCAGCGTTGATGGGGGGTACACAGATACGCAGTATTTT. Translated, it gives CSVDGGYTDTQYF. This rearrangement joins TRBV29-1 to TRBJ2-3, with a tentative D call TRBD2 (6 bases). The CDR3 spans 13 residues. Germline V gene data show CDR1 as SQVTM and CDR2 as ANQGSEA. Trimming removed 3 bases from V and 2 bases from J, with 9 bases in between.

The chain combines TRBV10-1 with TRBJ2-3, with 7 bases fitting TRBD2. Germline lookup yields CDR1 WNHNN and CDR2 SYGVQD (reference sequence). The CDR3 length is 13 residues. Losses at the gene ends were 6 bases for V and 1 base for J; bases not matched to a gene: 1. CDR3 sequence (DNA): TGCGCCAGCAGCGGACTAGGCACAGATACGCAGTATTTT. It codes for CASSGLGTDTQYF.

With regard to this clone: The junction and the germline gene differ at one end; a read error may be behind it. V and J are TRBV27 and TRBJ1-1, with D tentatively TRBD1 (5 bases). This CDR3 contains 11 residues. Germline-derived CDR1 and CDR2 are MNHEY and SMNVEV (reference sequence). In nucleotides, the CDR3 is TGTGCCAGCAGTAGGGGCAGAGTACCAATCTTT. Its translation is CASSRGRVPIF.

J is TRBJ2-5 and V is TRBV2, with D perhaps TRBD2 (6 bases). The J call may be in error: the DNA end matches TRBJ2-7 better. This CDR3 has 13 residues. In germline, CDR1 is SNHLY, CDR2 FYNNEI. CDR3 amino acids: CASSSSEDYEQYF. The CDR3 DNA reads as TGTGCCAGCAGTTCTAGCGAGGATTACGAGCAGTACTTC.

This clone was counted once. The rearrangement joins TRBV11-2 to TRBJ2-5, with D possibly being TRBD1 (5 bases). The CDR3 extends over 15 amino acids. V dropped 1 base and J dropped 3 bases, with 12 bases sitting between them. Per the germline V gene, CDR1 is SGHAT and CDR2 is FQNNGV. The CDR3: CASSLVGQGEETQYF. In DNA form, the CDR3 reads TGTGCCAGCAGCTTAGTCGGGCAGGGTGAAGAGACCCAGTACTTC. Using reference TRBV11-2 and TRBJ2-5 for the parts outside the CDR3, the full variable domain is EAGVAQSPRYKIIEKRQSVAFWCNPISGHATLYWYQQILGQGPKLLIQFQNNGVVDDSQLPKDRFSAERLKGVDSTLKIQPAKLEDSAVYLCASSLVGQGEETQYFGPGTRLLVL.

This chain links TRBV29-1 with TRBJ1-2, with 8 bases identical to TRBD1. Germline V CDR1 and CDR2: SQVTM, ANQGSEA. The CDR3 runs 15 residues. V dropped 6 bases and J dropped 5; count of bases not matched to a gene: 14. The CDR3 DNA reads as TGCAGCGTGACTACTGGACAGGGCCTTGGTTATGGCTACACCTTC. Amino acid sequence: CSVTTGQGLGYGYTF.

CDR3 protein: CASSTDRGSYEQYF. CDR3 DNA: TGTGCCAGCAGTACGGACAGGGGCTCCTACGAGCAGTACTTC. V is TRBV5-4 and J is TRBJ2-7; TRBD1 matches at 9 bases. Per germline, CDR1 SGHNT and CDR2 YYREEE (reference sequence). The V segment lost 5 bases and the J segment 0 bases; nucleotides outside the gene matches: 3. The CDR3 runs 14 residues.

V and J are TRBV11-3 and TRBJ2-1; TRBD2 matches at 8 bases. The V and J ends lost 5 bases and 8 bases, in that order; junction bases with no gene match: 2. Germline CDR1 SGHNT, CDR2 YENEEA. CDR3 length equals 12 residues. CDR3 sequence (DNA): TGTGCCAGCAGCCCCGGGGGGGATGAGCAGTTCTTC. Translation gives CASSPGGDEQFF.

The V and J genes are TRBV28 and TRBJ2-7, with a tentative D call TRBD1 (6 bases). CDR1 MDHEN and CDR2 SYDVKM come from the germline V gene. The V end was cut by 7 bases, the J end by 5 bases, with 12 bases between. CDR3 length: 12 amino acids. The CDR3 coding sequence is TGTGCCAGCACCACAACAGGGCACGAGCAGTACTTC. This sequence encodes CASTTTGHEQYF.

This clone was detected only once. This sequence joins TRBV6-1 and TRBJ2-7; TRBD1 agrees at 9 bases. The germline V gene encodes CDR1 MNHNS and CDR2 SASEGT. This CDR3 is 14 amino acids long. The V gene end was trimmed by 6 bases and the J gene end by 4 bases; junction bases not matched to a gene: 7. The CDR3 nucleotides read TGTGCCAGCAGGCCCGGGACAGGGCAATACGAGCAGTACTTC. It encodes CASRPGTGQYEQYF.

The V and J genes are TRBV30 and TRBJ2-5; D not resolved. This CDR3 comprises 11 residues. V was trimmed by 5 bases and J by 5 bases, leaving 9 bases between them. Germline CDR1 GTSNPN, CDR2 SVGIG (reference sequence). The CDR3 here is CAWSRRETQYF. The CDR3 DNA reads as TGTGCCTGGTCCCGGCGGGAGACCCAGTACTTC.

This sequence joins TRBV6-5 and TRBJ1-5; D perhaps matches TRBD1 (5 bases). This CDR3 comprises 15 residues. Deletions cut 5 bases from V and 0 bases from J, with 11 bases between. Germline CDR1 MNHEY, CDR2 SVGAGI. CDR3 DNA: TGTGCCAGCAGTCAGGGCACCAATAGCAATCAGCCCCAGCATTTT. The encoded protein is CASSQGTNSNQPQHF.

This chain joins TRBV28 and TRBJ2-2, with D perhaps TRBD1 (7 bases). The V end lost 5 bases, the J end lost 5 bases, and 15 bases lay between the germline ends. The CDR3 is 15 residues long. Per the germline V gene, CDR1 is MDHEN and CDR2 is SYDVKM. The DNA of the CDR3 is TGTGCCAGCAGTCCCAGGGGGGTAACTACCGGGGAGCTGTTTTTT. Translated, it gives CASSPRGVTTGELFF.

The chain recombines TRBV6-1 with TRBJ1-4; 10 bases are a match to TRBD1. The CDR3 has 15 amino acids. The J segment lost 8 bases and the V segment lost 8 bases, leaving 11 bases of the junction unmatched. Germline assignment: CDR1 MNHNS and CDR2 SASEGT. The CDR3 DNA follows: TGTGCCAGCTCAAGCCGGGACAGGGGCATAGAAAAACTGTTTTTT. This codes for CASSSRDRGIEKLFF.

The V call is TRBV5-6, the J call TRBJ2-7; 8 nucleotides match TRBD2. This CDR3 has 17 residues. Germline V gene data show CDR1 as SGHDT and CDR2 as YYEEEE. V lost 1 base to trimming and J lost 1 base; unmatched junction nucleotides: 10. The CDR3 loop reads CASSLTSGPRWSYEQYF. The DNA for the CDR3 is TGTGCCAGCAGCTTGACTAGCGGTCCTAGATGGTCCTACGAGCAGTACTTC.

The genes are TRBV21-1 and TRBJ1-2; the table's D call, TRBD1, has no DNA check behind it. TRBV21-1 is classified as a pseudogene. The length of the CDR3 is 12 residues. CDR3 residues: CASSLRGNGYTF. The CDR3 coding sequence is TGTGCCAGCAGTTTAAGGGGGAATGGCTACACCTTC.

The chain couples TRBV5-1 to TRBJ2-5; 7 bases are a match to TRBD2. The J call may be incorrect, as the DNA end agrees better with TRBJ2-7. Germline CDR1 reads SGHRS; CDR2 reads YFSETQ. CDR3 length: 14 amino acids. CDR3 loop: CASALREGLNEQYF. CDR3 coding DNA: TGCGCCAGCGCCCTCAGGGAGGGCCTGAACGAGCAGTACTTC.